This is a list of T cell receptor beta chains from one sample in a study of metastatic and nonmetastatic thyroid tumors. TCRdb called clones again from the PCR reads with MiXCR. This table holds almost 35,000 clones, 16% found once. Sample: blood. These receptors all come from a female donor with papillary thyroid cancer or a benign thyroid nodule (not recorded which). Some clones in this sample may be carry-over from other donors' samples. CDR3s include the opening cysteine and the closing phenylalanine or tryptophan. The order of the fields is CDR3 DNA, CDR3 protein, clone size, V gene, D gene, J gene. The D gene is left open where the match is weak. Part of the rows lack a size; the others show once, few, many or a class for expanded clones.

cdr3_nt: TGTGCCAGCCGGGACACCAACCAAGAGACCCAGTACTTC; cdr3_aa: CASRDTNQETQYF; clone_size: many; v_call: TRBV12-3/TRBV12-4; d_call: .; j_call: TRBJ2-5
cdr3_nt: TGTGCCAGCAGTCCCGGAGGGAGGCGAACAGATACGCAGTATTTT; cdr3_aa: CASSPGGRRTDTQYF; clone_size: many; v_call: TRBV28; d_call: .; j_call: TRBJ2-3
cdr3_nt: TGTGCCAGCACCCGAGACCGAGGACTAGCTGTAGAGCAGTTCTTC; cdr3_aa: CASTRDRGLAVEQFF; clone_size: once; v_call: TRBV11-2; d_call: TRBD2; j_call: TRBJ2-1
cdr3_nt: TGCGCCAGCAGTGAGTTTATGGACTATGGCTACACCTTC; cdr3_aa: CASSEFMDYGYTF; clone_size: .; v_call: TRBV10-2; d_call: .; j_call: TRBJ1-2
cdr3_nt: TGCAGTGCTAGAGATTCGGCGCTGCCGGATACACAGTATTTT; cdr3_aa: CSARDSALPDTQYF; clone_size: .; v_call: TRBV20-1; d_call: .; j_call: TRBJ2-3
cdr3_nt: TGTGCCAGCAGTTACCCAAGAGACCAGGGATCACCCTACGAGCAGTACTTC; cdr3_aa: CASSYPRDQGSPYEQYF; clone_size: medium-sized; v_call: TRBV6-5; d_call: .; j_call: TRBJ2-7
cdr3_nt: TGTGCCAGCAGTCCGGGACTAGCGGGAGGCGATGAGCAGTTCTTC; cdr3_aa: CASSPGLAGGDEQFF; clone_size: many; v_call: TRBV6-4; d_call: TRBD2; j_call: TRBJ2-1
cdr3_nt: TGTGCCAGCAGCCAAGATATGAGGCCCCTCGTCACGCAGTATTTT; cdr3_aa: CASSQDMRPLVTQYF; clone_size: many; v_call: TRBV3-1; d_call: .; j_call: TRBJ2-3
cdr3_nt: TGTGCCAGCAGCTTATGGACTAGCGGAATGATCTCCTACAATGAGCAGTTCTTC; cdr3_aa: CASSLWTSGMISYNEQFF; clone_size: .; v_call: TRBV11-2; d_call: TRBD2; j_call: TRBJ2-1
cdr3_nt: TGTGCCAGTAGCCTTTGGGCAGGGGACACTGAAGCTTTCTTT; cdr3_aa: CASSLWAGDTEAFF; clone_size: .; v_call: TRBV2; d_call: .; j_call: TRBJ1-1
cdr3_nt: TGTGCCAGCAGCCCCCGTCGGGGGGCTTGGGGCTACACCTTC; cdr3_aa: CASSPRRGAWGYTF; clone_size: many; v_call: TRBV5-6; d_call: .; j_call: TRBJ1-2